The sequence of this T cell receptor (beta chain) was determined in a study of blood T cell repertoires in COVID-19. Study background: Some COVID-19 samples were acute and others convalescent; all came from the United States, Italy and Spain. T cells, B-cell-depleted T cells, or PBMCs provided the cDNA or gDNA that served as material.

CDR3 length: 18 residues. V dropped 0 bases and J dropped 11; count of bases not matched to a gene: 18. Germline-derived CDR1 and CDR2 are LGHNA and YSLEER. Seattle's enrolled individuals joined amid active infection and were then monitored longitudinally. This clone has a single count. Original processing notes: The assay estimated nucleated cells by amplifying reference gene primers. Using immunoSEQ multiplex PCR, the repertoire was profiled, and TCRdb retains in-frame clones only, with some absent. V and J calls and clone size are given by that table; D and trimming were obtained from the DNA. In the table there are 120,000 or so clones, around 85% of which are singletons.

The sequence was obtained from a man aged 25-45 years with COVID-19, enrolled during active disease. The chain joins TRBV4-3 to TRBJ1-4, with 7 bases identical to TRBD1. The sample taken for sequencing was peripheral blood. CDR3 amino acids: CASSQDQRTGIVLGKLFF. In DNA form, the CDR3 reads TGCGCCAGCAGCCAAGATCAAAGGACAGGTATCGTCCTTGGGAAACTGTTTTTT.